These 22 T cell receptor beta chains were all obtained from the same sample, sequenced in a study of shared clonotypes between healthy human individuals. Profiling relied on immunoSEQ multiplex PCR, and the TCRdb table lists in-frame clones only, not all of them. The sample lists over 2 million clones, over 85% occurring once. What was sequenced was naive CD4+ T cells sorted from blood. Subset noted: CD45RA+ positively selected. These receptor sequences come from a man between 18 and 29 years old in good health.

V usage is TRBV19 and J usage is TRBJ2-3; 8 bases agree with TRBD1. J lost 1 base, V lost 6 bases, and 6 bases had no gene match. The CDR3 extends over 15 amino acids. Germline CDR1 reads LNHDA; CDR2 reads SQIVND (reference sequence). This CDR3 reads CASSLGQGGTDTQYF. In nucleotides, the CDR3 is TGTGCCAGTAGCCTCGGACAGGGCGGCACAGATACGCAGTATTTT.

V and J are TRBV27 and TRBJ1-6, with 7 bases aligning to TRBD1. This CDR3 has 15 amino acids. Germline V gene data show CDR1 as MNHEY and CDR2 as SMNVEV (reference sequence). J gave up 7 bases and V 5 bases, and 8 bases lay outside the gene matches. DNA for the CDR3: TGTGCCAGCAGTCTCCTTCCGGGACAGAATTCACCCCTCCACTTT. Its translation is CASSLLPGQNSPLHF.

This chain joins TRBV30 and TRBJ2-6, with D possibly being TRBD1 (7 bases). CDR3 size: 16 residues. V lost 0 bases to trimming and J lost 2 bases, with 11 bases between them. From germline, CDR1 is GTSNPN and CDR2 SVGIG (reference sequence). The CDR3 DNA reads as TGTGCCTGGAGTGTTGGAGGGACAGCTGGGGCCAACGTCCTGACTTTC. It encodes CAWSVGGTAGANVLTF.

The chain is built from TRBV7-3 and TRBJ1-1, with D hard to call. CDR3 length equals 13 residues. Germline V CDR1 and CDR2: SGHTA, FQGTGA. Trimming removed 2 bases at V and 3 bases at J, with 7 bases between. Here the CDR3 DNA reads TGTGCCAGCAGCTTAGAGGAAGACACTGAAGCTTTCTTT. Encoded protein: CASSLEEDTEAFF.

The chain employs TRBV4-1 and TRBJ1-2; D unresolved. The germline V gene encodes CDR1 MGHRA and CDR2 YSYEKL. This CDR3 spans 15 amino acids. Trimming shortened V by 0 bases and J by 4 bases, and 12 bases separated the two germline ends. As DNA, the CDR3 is TGCGCCAGCAGCCAAGAAGTGGCCGCGGGCTATGGCTACACCTTC. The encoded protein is CASSQEVAAGYGYTF.

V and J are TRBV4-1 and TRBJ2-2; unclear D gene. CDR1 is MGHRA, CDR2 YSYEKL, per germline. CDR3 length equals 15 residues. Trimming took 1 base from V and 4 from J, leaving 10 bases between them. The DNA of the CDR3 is TGCGCCAGCAGCCAAGTTGTGGGTCCCACCGGGGAGCTGTTTTTT. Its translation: CASSQVVGPTGELFF.

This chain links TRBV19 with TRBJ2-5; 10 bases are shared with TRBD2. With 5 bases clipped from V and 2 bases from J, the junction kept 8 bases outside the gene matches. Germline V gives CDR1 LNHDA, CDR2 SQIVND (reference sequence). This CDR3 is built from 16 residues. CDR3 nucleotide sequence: TGTGCCAGTAGTCCGTGGACTAGCGGAATACAAGAGACCCAGTACTTC. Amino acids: CASSPWTSGIQETQYF.

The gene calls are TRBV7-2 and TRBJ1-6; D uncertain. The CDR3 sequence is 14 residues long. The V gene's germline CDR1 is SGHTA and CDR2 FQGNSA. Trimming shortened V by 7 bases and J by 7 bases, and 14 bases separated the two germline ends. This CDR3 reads CASNQGQENSPLHF. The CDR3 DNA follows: TGTGCCAGCAATCAAGGGCAGGAAAATTCACCCCTCCACTTT.

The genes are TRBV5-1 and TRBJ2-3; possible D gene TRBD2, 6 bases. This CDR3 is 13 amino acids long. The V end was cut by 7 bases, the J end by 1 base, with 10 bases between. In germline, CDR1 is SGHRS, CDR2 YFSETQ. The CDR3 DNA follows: TGCGCCAGCGGGACTCCCGGCACAGATACGCAGTATTTT. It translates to CASGTPGTDTQYF.

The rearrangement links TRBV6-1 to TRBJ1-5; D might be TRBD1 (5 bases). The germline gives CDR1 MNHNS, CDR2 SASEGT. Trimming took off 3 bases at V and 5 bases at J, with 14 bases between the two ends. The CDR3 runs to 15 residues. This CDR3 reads CASSDLGGTDQPQHF. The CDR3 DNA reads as TGTGCCAGCAGTGATCTGGGGGGGACCGATCAGCCCCAGCATTTT.

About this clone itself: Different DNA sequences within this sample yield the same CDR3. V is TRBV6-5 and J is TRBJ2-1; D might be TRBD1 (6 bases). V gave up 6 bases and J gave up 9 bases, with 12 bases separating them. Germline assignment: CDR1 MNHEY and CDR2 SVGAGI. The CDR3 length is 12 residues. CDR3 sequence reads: CASSRTGFEQFF. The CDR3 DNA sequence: TGTGCCAGCAGCCGAACAGGGTTTGAGCAGTTCTTC.

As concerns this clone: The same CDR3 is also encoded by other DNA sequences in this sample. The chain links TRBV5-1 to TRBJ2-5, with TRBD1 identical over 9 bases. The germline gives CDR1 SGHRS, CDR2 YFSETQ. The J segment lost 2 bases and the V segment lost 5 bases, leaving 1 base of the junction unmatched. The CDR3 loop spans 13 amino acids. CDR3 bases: TGCGCCAGCAGTGGGACAGGGCAAGAGACCCAGTACTTC. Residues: CASSGTGQETQYF.

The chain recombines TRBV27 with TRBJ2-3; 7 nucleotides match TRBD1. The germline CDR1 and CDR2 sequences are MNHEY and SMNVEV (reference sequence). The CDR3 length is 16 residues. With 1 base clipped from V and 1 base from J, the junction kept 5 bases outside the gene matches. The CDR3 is CASSLYSGGGTDTQYF. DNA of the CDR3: TGTGCCAGCAGTTTATATTCAGGGGGAGGCACAGATACGCAGTATTTT.

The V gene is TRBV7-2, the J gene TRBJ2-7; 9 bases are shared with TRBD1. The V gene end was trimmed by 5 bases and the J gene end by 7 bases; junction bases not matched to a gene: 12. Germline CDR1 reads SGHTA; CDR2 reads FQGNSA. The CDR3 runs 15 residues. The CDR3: CASSATQGATGEQYF. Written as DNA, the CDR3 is TGTGCCAGCAGCGCCACACAGGGGGCGACGGGAGAGCAGTACTTC.

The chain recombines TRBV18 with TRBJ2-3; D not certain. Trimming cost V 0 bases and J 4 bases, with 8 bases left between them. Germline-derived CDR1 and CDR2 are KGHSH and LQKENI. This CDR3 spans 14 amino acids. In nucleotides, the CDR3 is TGTGCCAGCTCACCACCCTCCATATCAGATACGCAGTATTTT. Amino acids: CASSPPSISDTQYF.

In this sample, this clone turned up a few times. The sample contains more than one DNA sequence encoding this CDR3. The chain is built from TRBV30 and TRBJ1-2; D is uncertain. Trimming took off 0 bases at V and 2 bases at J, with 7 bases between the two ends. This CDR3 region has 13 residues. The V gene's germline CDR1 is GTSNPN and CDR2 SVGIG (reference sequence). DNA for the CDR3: TGTGCCTGGAGTGTAGGCAGAAACTATGGCTACACCTTC. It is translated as CAWSVGRNYGYTF.

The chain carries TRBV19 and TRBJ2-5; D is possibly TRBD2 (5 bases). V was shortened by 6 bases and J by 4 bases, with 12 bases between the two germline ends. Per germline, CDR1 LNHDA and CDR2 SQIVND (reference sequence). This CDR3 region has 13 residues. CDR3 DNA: TGTGCCAGTAGGTCTTCGGGGATAGAGACCCAGTACTTC. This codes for CASRSSGIETQYF.

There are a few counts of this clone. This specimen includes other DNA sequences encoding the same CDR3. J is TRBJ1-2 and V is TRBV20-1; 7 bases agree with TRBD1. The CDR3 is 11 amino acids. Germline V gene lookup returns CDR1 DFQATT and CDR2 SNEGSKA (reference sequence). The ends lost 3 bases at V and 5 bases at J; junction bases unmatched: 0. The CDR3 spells CSARTGYGYTF. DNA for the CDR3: TGCAGTGCTAGGACAGGGTATGGCTACACCTTC.

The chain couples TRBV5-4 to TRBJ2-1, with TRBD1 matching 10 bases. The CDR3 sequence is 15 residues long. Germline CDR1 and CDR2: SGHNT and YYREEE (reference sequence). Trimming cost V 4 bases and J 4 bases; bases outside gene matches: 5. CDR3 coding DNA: TGTGCCAGCAGCCCCCCGGGACAGGGGTACAATGAGCAGTTCTTC. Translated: CASSPPGQGYNEQFF. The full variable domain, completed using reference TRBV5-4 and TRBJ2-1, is ETGVTQSPTHLIKTRGQQVTLRCSSQSGHNTVSWYQQALGQGPQFIFQYYREEENGRGNFPPRFSGLQFPNYSSELNVNALELDDSALYLCASSPPGQGYNEQFFGPGTRLTVL.

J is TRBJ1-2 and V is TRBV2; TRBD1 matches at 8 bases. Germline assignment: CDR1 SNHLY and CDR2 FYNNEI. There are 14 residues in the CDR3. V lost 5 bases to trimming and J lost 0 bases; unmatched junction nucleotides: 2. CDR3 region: CASSNRGTNYGYTF. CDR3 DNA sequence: TGTGCCAGCAGTAACAGGGGGACTAACTATGGCTACACCTTC. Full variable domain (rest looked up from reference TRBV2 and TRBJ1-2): EPEVTQTPSHQVTQMGQEVILRCVPISNHLYFYWYRQILGQKVEFLVSFYNNEISEKSEIFDDQFSVERPDGSNFTLKIRSTKLEDSAMYFCASSNRGTNYGYTFGSGTRLTVV.

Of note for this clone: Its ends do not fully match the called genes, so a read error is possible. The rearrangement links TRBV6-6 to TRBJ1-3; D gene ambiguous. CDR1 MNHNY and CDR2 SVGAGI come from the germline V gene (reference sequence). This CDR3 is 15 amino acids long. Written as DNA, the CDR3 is TGTGCCGGCAGTGGGAAACACCACTCTGGAAACACCATATATTTT. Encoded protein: CAGSGKHHSGNTIYF.

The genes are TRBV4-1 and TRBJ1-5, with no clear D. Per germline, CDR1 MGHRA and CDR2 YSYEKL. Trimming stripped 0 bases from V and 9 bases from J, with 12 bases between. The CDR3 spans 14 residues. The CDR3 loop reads CASSQDGMVRPQHF. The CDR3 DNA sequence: TGCGCCAGCAGCCAAGATGGTATGGTTCGGCCCCAGCATTTT.